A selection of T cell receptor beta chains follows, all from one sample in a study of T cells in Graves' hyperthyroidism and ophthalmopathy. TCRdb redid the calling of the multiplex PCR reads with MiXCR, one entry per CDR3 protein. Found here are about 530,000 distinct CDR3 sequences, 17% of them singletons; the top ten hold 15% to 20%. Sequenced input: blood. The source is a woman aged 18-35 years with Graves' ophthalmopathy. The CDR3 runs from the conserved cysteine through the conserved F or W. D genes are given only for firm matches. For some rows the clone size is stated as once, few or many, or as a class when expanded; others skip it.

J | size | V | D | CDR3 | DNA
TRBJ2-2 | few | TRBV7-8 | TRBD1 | CASSLLQGVGELFF | TGTGCCAGCAGCTTACTACAGGGGGTCGGGGAGCTGTTTTTT
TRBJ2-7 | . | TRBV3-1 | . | CASSQGASNEQYF | TGTGCCAGCAGCCAGGGCGCGAGCAACGAGCAGTACTTC
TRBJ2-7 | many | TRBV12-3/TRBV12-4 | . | CASSLSAGSYHEQYF | TGTGCCAGCAGTTTATCCGCGGGCAGTTACCACGAGCAGTACTTC
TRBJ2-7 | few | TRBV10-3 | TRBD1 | CAISDPTGASYEQYF | TGTGCCATCAGTGACCCAACAGGGGCTTCCTACGAGCAGTACTTC
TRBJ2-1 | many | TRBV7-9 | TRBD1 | CASRRDSYNEQFF | TGTGCCAGCAGACGGGACAGCTACAATGAGCAGTTCTTC
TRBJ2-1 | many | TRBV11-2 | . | CASSPLTSRYNEQFF | TGTGCCAGCAGCCCCCTGACGAGTCGGTACAATGAGCAGTTCTTC
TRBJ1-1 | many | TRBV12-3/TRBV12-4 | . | CASLGLRGTEAFF | TGTGCCAGCCTCGGGTTGCGGGGCACTGAAGCTTTCTTT
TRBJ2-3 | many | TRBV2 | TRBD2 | CASSTSGGVTQYF | TGTGCCAGCAGTACTAGCGGGGGGGTTACGCAGTATTTT
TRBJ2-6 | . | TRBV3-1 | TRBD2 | CASSPAGGRANVLTF | TGTGCCAGCAGCCCGGCGGGGGGGAGGGCCAACGTCCTGACTTTC
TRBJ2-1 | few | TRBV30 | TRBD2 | CAWSPGLATFNEQFF | TGTGCCTGGAGCCCGGGACTAGCGACTTTCAATGAGCAGTTCTTC
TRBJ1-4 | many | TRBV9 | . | CASSVAGGGNEKLFF | TGTGCCAGCAGCGTAGCCGGCGGGGGTAATGAAAAACTGTTTTTT
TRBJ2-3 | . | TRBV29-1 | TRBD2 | CSGVGLAGGTSTDTQYF | TGCAGCGGGGTAGGACTAGCGGGGGGAACTAGCACAGATACGCAGTATTTT
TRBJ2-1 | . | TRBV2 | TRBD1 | CASRRQGNYNEQFF | TGTGCCAGCAGGCGACAGGGGAACTACAATGAGCAGTTCTTC
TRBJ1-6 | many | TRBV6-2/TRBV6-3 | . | CASSYDRKNSPLHF | TGTGCCAGCAGTTACGACAGGAAAAATTCACCCCTCCACTTT
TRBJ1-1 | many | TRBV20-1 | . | CSAHTDGRNTEAFF | TGCAGTGCGCATACAGACGGGAGGAACACTGAAGCTTTCTTT
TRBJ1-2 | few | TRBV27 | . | CASSPSGTTSYTF | TGTGCCAGCAGTCCCTCCGGGACGACTTCCTACACCTTC
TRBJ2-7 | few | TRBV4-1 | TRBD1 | CASSLPWGQTIYEQYF | TGCGCCAGCAGCCTTCCTTGGGGACAGACCATCTACGAGCAGTACTTC
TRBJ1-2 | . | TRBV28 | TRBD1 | CASSRDRVQNYGYTF | TGTGCCAGCAGTCGGGACAGGGTGCAAAACTATGGCTACACCTTC
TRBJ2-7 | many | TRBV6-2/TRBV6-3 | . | CASSYPTGSYEQYF | TGTGCCAGCAGTTACCCGACAGGTTCCTACGAGCAGTACTTC
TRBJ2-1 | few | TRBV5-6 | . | CASSFFSGRTYNEQFF | TGTGCCAGCAGCTTTTTCTCGGGGCGAACCTACAATGAGCAGTTCTTC
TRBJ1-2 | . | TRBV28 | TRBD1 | CASSNEGTGFGGGYTF | TGTGCCAGCAGTAATGAAGGGACAGGGTTTGGTGGTGGCTACACCTTC
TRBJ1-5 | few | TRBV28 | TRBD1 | CASRKQGPHHSNQPQHF | TGTGCCAGCAGAAAACAGGGGCCCCACCATAGCAATCAGCCCCAGCATTTT
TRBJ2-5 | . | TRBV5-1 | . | CASGGSPQETQYF | TGCGCCAGCGGGGGCTCACCCCAAGAGACCCAGTACTTC
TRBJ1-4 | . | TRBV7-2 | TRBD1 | CASSYPGGPNEKLFF | TGTGCCAGCAGCTACCCAGGGGGCCCTAATGAAAAACTGTTTTTT
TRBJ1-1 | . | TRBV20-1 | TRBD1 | CSARDRVTTEAFF | TGCAGTGCTAGGGACAGGGTAACGACTGAAGCTTTCTTT
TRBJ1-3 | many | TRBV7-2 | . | CASSVQGYSGNTIYF | TGTGCCAGCAGCGTACAGGGATATTCAGGAAACACCATATATTTT